The source of this T cell receptor (beta chain) is a study of control samples from healthy donors and cancer patients. Sequencing used immunoSEQ multiplex PCR; TCRdb keeps in-frame clones, though not all of them. The sample consists of some 150,000 clones, roughly 94% of them appearing once. Germline CDR1 is MNHEY and CDR2 is SMNVEV (reference sequence). V shed 1 base and J shed 0 bases, with 16 bases lying between them. This CDR3 is 18 amino acids long. The receptor was derived from a man aged 35 to 55 in good health. The chain employs TRBV27 and TRBJ1-5; D ambiguous. Input material: blood. CDR3 sequence reads: CASSLYGGRAYSNQPQHF. CDR3 DNA sequence: TGTGCCAGCAGTTTATATGGCGGGAGGGCCTATAGCAATCAGCCCCAGCATTTT.